Listed below are T cell receptor beta chains from one sample, sequenced in a study of identical twins. MiXCR, run by TCRdb on the 5' RACE reads, gives a single entry per CDR3 protein. This table has about 700,000 distinct CDR3 sequences, around 6% appearing once. The sample consisted of naive T cells sorted from blood. These receptors were obtained from a man aged 18 to 29 in good health. Each CDR3 is given with its conserved first and last residue. The order of the fields is D gene, clone size, V gene, J gene, CDR3 protein, CDR3 DNA. A D gene is named only where the DNA matches it firmly. Where a row states a size, it is once, few, many or the class of an expanded clone; other rows omit it.

d_call: TRBD2; clone_size: few; v_call: TRBV20-1; j_call: TRBJ2-3; cdr3_aa: CSAGGGSPDTQYF; cdr3_nt: TGCAGTGCTGGGGGGGGATCCCCAGATACGCAGTATTTT
d_call: NA; clone_size: NA; v_call: TRBV11-3; j_call: TRBJ2-1; cdr3_aa: CASSPYRMGEYNEQFF; cdr3_nt: TGTGCCAGCAGCCCGTACCGGATGGGAGAGTACAATGAGCAGTTCTTC
d_call: TRBD1; clone_size: many; v_call: TRBV29-1; j_call: TRBJ1-2; cdr3_aa: CSVEPQGATYGYTF; cdr3_nt: TGCAGCGTGGAACCGCAGGGGGCCACCTATGGCTACACCTTC
d_call: TRBD1; clone_size: many; v_call: TRBV20-1; j_call: TRBJ2-5; cdr3_aa: CSAGPIGQGETQYF; cdr3_nt: TGCAGTGCTGGCCCGATCGGACAGGGGGAGACCCAGTACTTC
d_call: TRBD1; clone_size: NA; v_call: TRBV6-1; j_call: TRBJ1-5; cdr3_aa: CASSKETGTGVVNQPQHF; cdr3_nt: TGTGCCAGCAGCAAGGAAACCGGGACAGGGGTTGTCAATCAGCCCCAGCATTTT
d_call: TRBD1; clone_size: many; v_call: TRBV11-1; j_call: TRBJ2-1; cdr3_aa: CASSPSSDRGHEQFF; cdr3_nt: TGTGCCAGCAGCCCCTCTTCGGACAGGGGTCATGAGCAGTTCTTC
d_call: TRBD2; clone_size: few; v_call: TRBV12-3/TRBV12-4; j_call: TRBJ2-1; cdr3_aa: CASSFWAGGPPSGHEQFF; cdr3_nt: TGTGCCAGCAGTTTTTGGGCGGGAGGCCCCCCCTCAGGGCATGAGCAGTTCTTC
d_call: NA; clone_size: few; v_call: TRBV6-2/TRBV6-3; j_call: TRBJ2-7; cdr3_aa: CASRTPGGNSKSQYF; cdr3_nt: TGTGCCAGCAGGACGCCGGGCGGGAATAGTAAATCGCAGTACTTC
d_call: NA; clone_size: many; v_call: TRBV28; j_call: TRBJ1-5; cdr3_aa: CASSRTDSHSNQPQHF; cdr3_nt: TGTGCCAGCAGTAGAACTGACAGTCATAGCAATCAGCCCCAGCATTTT
d_call: NA; clone_size: many; v_call: TRBV29-1; j_call: TRBJ2-1; cdr3_aa: CSARDVRNNEQFF; cdr3_nt: TGCAGCGCCAGGGACGTTAGGAACAATGAGCAGTTCTTC